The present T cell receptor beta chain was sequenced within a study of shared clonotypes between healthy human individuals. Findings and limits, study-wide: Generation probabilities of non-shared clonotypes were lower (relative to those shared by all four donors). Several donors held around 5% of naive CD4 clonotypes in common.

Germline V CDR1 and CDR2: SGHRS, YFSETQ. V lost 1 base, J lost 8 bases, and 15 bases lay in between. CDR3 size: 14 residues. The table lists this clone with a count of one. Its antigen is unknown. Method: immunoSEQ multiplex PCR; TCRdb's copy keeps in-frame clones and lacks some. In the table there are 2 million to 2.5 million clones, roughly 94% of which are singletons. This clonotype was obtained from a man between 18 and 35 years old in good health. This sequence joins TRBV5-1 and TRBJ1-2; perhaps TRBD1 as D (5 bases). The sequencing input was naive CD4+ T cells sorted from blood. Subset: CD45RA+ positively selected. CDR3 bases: TGCGCCAGCAGCTTGACAAGGGACGCGCAAGGCTACACCTTC. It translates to CASSLTRDAQGYTF.